This entry lists 20 T cell receptor beta chains sequenced from one sample in a study of blood T cell repertoires in COVID-19. Produced via immunoSEQ multiplex PCR; TCRdb's table is partial and in-frame only. Here the sample spans 200,000 to 300,000 clones, about 87% being singletons. The sample taken for sequencing was PBMCs or T cells enriched from blood (not recorded which). The receptors were sampled from a woman aged 40 to 50 with acute COVID-19.

This clone was picked up one time. The chain uses TRBV5-1 and TRBJ1-2, with TRBD1 identical over 10 bases. Germline trimming cut 4 bases from V and 8 bases from J; bases unmatched to any gene: 11. This CDR3 comprises 15 residues. From germline, CDR1 is SGHRS and CDR2 YFSETQ. CDR3 loop: CASSPTGQGMEGYTF. CDR3 sequence (DNA): TGCGCCAGCAGCCCCACGGGACAGGGGATGGAGGGCTACACCTTC.

This rearrangement joins TRBV2 to TRBJ2-5, with D tentatively TRBD2 (5 bases). V was clipped by 11 bases and J by 7 bases, with 8 bases between them. Looked up from germline, CDR1 is SNHLY and CDR2 is FYNNEI. The CDR3 extends over 9 amino acids. This CDR3 is CALRGTQYF. CDR3 nucleotide sequence: TGTGCCCTCCGGGGGACCCAGTACTTC.

The genes are TRBV11-2 and TRBJ2-6; possible D gene TRBD1, 6 bases. Germline values: CDR1 SGHAT, CDR2 FQNNGV. CDR3 length: 15 amino acids. V was shortened by 5 bases and J by 4 bases, with 12 bases between the two germline ends. As DNA, the CDR3 is TGTGCCAGCAGCCTTACAGGGTTGGGGGCCAACGTCCTGACTTTC. This translates into CASSLTGLGANVLTF. The whole variable domain, remainder taken from reference TRBV11-2 and TRBJ2-6, is EAGVAQSPRYKIIEKRQSVAFWCNPISGHATLYWYQQILGQGPKLLIQFQNNGVVDDSQLPKDRFSAERLKGVDSTLKIQPAKLEDSAVYLCASSLTGLGANVLTFGAGSRLTVL.

This clone appeared once. V gene TRBV7-6 combines with J gene TRBJ2-1; TRBD2 agrees at 11 bases. The germline gives CDR1 SGHVS, CDR2 FNYEAQ. V gave up 5 bases and J gave up 8 bases; unmatched junction bases: 14. This CDR3 has 17 residues. This CDR3 reads CASSLSLAGGVWDEQFF. In DNA form, the CDR3 reads TGTGCCAGCAGCCTATCATTAGCGGGAGGGGTCTGGGATGAGCAGTTCTTC. The full variable domain, its missing parts supplied by reference TRBV7-6 and TRBJ2-1, is GAGVSQSPRYKVTKRGQDVALRCDPISGHVSLYWYRQALGQGPEFLTYFNYEAQQDKSGLPNDRFSAERPEGSISTLTIQRTEQRDSAMYRCASSLSLAGGVWDEQFFGPGTRLTVL.

This clone appeared a few times. The chain uses TRBV7-2 and TRBJ2-7; perhaps TRBD2 as D (6 bases). Germline CDR1 SGHTA, CDR2 FQGNSA. This CDR3 contains 15 residues. Trimming took off 2 bases at V and 5 bases at J, with 16 bases between the two ends. The CDR3 here is CASSLSGDRLNEQYV. In nucleotides, the CDR3 is TGTGCCAGCAGCTTATCGGGGGACCGCCTTAACGAGCAGTACGTC.

The chain employs TRBV25-1 and TRBJ1-1, with a tentative D call TRBD1 (6 bases). The CDR3 length is 14 residues. V was cut by 4 bases and J by 2 bases, with 11 bases left in between. Germline CDR1 reads MGHDK; CDR2 reads SYGVNS. This CDR3 is CASSAGGSNTEAFF. The CDR3 DNA is TGTGCCAGCAGTGCGGGGGGCTCTAACACTGAAGCTTTCTTT. Drawing the rest from reference TRBV25-1 and TRBJ1-1, the complete variable domain is EADIYQTPRYLVIGTGKKITLECSQTMGHDKMYWYQQDPGMELHLIHYSYGVNSTEKGDLSSESTVSRIRTEHFPLTLESARPSHTSQYLCASSAGGSNTEAFFGQGTRLTVV.

This chain uses TRBV2 with TRBJ2-1, with 7 bases matching TRBD2. The CDR3 spans 15 residues. Germline loops: CDR1 SNHLY, CDR2 FYNNEI. V lost 7 bases to trimming and J lost 7 bases; unmatched junction nucleotides: 13. The CDR3 region is CASTETSTRRNEQFF. The CDR3 DNA reads TGTGCCAGCACTGAGACTAGCACCAGGAGAAATGAGCAGTTCTTC.

This chain joins TRBV9 and TRBJ1-3; 10 nucleotides align to TRBD1. The V gene end was trimmed by 2 bases and the J gene end by 0 bases; junction bases not matched to a gene: 5. The length of the CDR3 is 17 residues. The germline CDR1 and CDR2 sequences are SGDLS and YYNGEE. For the CDR3, the DNA is TGTGCCAGCAGCGTTCAGACAGGGGGCTTCTCTGGAAACACCATATATTTT. Encoded protein: CASSVQTGGFSGNTIYF.

The chain recombines TRBV12-3 or TRBV12-4 with TRBJ1-1, with no clear D. Trimming stripped 6 bases from V and 0 bases from J, with 8 bases between. This CDR3 is 13 amino acids long. The CDR3 is CASSLTMNTEAFF. CDR3 bases: TGTGCCAGCAGCCTTACAATGAACACTGAAGCTTTCTTT.

The chain links TRBV6-5 to TRBJ1-2, with D tentatively TRBD1 (6 bases). This CDR3 is built from 14 residues. Trimming took 5 bases from V and 3 from J, leaving 13 bases between them. Germline V CDR1 and CDR2: MNHEY, SVGAGI. The CDR3 loop reads CASSIAGVDYGYTF. The CDR3 DNA sequence: TGTGCCAGCAGTATAGCAGGGGTGGACTATGGCTACACCTTC.

The CDR3 reads CASGLAGRGDQETQYF. The CDR3 nucleotides read TGTGCCAGTGGACTAGCGGGAAGAGGGGACCAAGAGACCCAGTACTTC. The V gene is TRBV25-1, the J gene TRBJ2-5; TRBD2 aligns across 12 bases. This CDR3 has 16 residues. V lost 9 bases and J lost 0; bases outside the gene matches: 8. CDR1 and CDR2 from the germline V gene are MGHDK and SYGVNS.

The genes are TRBV6-5 and TRBJ1-1; D not certain. V gave up 6 bases and J gave up 7 bases, with 15 bases separating them. Per the germline V gene, CDR1 is MNHEY and CDR2 is SVGAGI. The CDR3 totals 13 residues. CDR3 sequence reads: CASRQTVSFEAFF. CDR3 DNA: TGTGCCAGCAGACAAACAGTCAGTTTTGAAGCTTTCTTT.

The chain combines TRBV19 with TRBJ2-4; 8 bases line up with TRBD1. V lost 6 bases and J lost 4; bases outside the gene matches: 5. Germline V gene lookup returns CDR1 LNHDA and CDR2 SQIVND (reference sequence). The CDR3 runs 14 residues. The CDR3: CASSPGTGKNIQYF. In DNA, the CDR3 is TGTGCCAGTAGCCCGGGGACAGGAAAAAACATTCAGTACTTC.

The chain has TRBV7-2 and TRBJ2-7, with D maybe TRBD2 (6 bases). The CDR3 covers 16 residues. The germline V gene encodes CDR1 SGHTA and CDR2 FQGNSA. Trimming stripped 5 bases from V and 3 bases from J, with 20 bases between. The CDR3 spells CASSLRARLGGYEQYF. The CDR3 DNA reads as TGTGCCAGCAGCCTCCGAGCCCGACTAGGAGGCTACGAGCAGTACTTC.

This clone was counted once. DNA for the CDR3: TGTGCCAGCAGCAGGGGACAATTTCAAGCTAATGAAAAACTGTTTTTT. It is translated as CASSRGQFQANEKLFF. The chain combines TRBV21-1 with TRBJ1-4; TRBD1, as called in the table, went unchecked against the DNA. TRBV21-1 is marked as a pseudogene. The length of the CDR3 is 16 residues.

The chain uses TRBV4-1 and TRBJ2-7, with 14 bases identical to TRBD2. Germline-derived CDR1 and CDR2 are MGHRA and YSYEKL. This CDR3 is built from 15 residues. The V segment lost 5 bases and the J segment 5 bases; nucleotides outside the gene matches: 5. CDR3 DNA sequence: TGCGCCAGCAGCATGGGACTAGCGGGAGAGAACGAGCAGTACGTC. Protein sequence: CASSMGLAGENEQYV.

The chain recombines TRBV7-8 with TRBJ1-1, with TRBD1 identical over 7 bases. Germline V gene data show CDR1 as SGHVS and CDR2 as FQNEAQ. The CDR3 is 16 amino acids. The junction had 12 bases not matched to a gene; V was cut back by 6 bases and J by 2 bases. The CDR3, as DNA: TGTGCCAGCAGGAGGAGGTCGAGGGGGCTTAACACTGAAGCTTTCTTT. Its protein is CASRRRSRGLNTEAFF.

The chain is built from TRBV24-1 and TRBJ2-2; 9 bases fit TRBD1. The CDR3 covers 16 residues. Trimming removed 3 bases from V and 5 bases from J; junction bases left unmatched: 6. The germline V gene encodes CDR1 KGHDR and CDR2 SFDVKD. CDR3 sequence reads: CATSDRQGDLTGELFF. As DNA, the CDR3 is TGTGCCACCAGTGATCGACAGGGGGACCTGACCGGGGAGCTGTTTTTT.

V gene TRBV24-1 combines with J gene TRBJ2-7; 8 bases are shared with TRBD2. The J segment lost 6 bases and the V segment lost 4 bases, leaving 7 bases of the junction unmatched. CDR3 length: 14 residues. CDR1 KGHDR and CDR2 SFDVKD come from the germline V gene. The CDR3 nucleotides are TGTGCCACCAGTGACCGAAAGCGGGAGAGCGAGCAGTACGTC. Amino acid sequence: CATSDRKRESEQYV.

The chain employs TRBV12-3 or TRBV12-4 and TRBJ1-2, with 8 bases matching TRBD1. V lost 6 bases, J lost 7 bases, and 7 bases stayed unmatched. CDR3 size: 13 residues. The CDR3 region is CASSAGGSVGYTF. CDR3 DNA sequence: TGTGCCAGCAGCGCAGGGGGCTCGGTTGGCTACACCTTC.